This entry lists 28 T cell receptor beta chains sequenced from one sample in a study of early T cells in non-severe SARS-CoV-2 infection (dated by TCRdb to about 2021). The library was obtained by 5' RACE. The sample was run on a NextSeq 500. Starting from the raw public reads, TCRdb applied fastp trimming at Q25, assembled clones with MiXCR and retained in-frame beta chains. Under each unique CDR3 protein, matching rows form one entry showing the most common genes and DNA. This sample lists more than 90,000 distinct CDR3 sequences; under 15% were detected once. The ten largest clones represent approximately 2.4% of the sample. Sample: whole blood. The origin of the receptors is an adult who was a healthcare worker with PCR-confirmed SARS-CoV-2 infection or an uninfected control (not recorded which).

This clonotype was counted many times. The chain joins TRBV5-1 to TRBJ2-2, with 10 bases that match TRBD1. The ends lost 4 bases at V and 5 bases at J; junction bases unmatched: 5. The CDR3 length is 15 residues. The germline V gene has CDR1 SGHRS and CDR2 YFSETQ. The CDR3 region is CASSVGQGRTGELFF. The DNA of the CDR3 is TGCGCCAGCAGCGTGGGACAGGGGAGAACCGGGGAGCTGTTTTTT.

The chain carries TRBV27 and TRBJ2-5, with D tentatively TRBD1 (6 bases). The CDR3 length is 13 residues. Trimming cost V 7 bases and J 1 base, with 10 bases left between them. Germline V gene lookup returns CDR1 MNHEY and CDR2 SMNVEV (reference sequence). This CDR3 reads CASMLRGQETQYF. CDR3 in DNA: TGTGCCAGCATGCTCAGGGGCCAAGAGACCCAGTACTTC.

In its sample, this clonotype was seen many times. The V gene is TRBV7-9, the J gene TRBJ1-5; no clear D. In germline, CDR1 is SEHNR, CDR2 FQNEAQ (reference sequence). V lost 5 bases and J lost 9, with 11 bases in between. The CDR3 sequence is 12 residues long. The CDR3 is CASSPSPGPQHF. Written as DNA, the CDR3 is TGTGCCAGCAGCCCCTCCCCCGGGCCCCAGCATTTT.

V is TRBV12-3 or TRBV12-4 and J is TRBJ1-5; TRBD1 matches at 8 bases. V lost 4 bases, J lost 5 bases, and 1 base stayed unmatched. The CDR3 loop spans 13 amino acids. The CDR3 reads CASSWTGYQPQHF. The CDR3 nucleotides read TGTGCCAGCAGTTGGACAGGGTATCAGCCCCAGCATTTT.

The table lists this clonotype with many counts. J is TRBJ2-3 and V is TRBV29-1, with D perhaps TRBD1 (6 bases). Germline V gene lookup returns CDR1 SQVTM and CDR2 ANQGSEA. The CDR3 spans 11 residues. Trimming removed 7 bases from V and 4 bases from J, with 9 bases in between. The CDR3 here is CSADRSDTQYF. The CDR3 DNA sequence: TGCAGCGCGGACAGATCAGATACGCAGTATTTT.

This clonotype was detected ten times or more. The rearrangement links TRBV11-2 to TRBJ2-7, with 10 nucleotides matching TRBD1. CDR1 and CDR2 (germline): SGHAT, FQNNGV. The CDR3 spans 17 residues. Germline trimming cut 5 bases from V and 0 bases from J; bases unmatched to any gene: 10. The CDR3 sequence is CASSVRTGGMHSYEQYF. The CDR3 DNA follows: TGTGCCAGCAGCGTCAGGACAGGGGGTATGCACTCCTACGAGCAGTACTTC.

Only a few counts were recorded for this clonotype. The chain couples TRBV3-1 to TRBJ1-5, with D perhaps TRBD1 (6 bases). This CDR3 comprises 16 residues. Trimming took 2 bases from V and 0 from J, leaving 11 bases between them. Germline V gives CDR1 LGHDT, CDR2 YNNKEL (reference sequence). The chain's CDR3 is CASSQSDRRSNQPQHF. The CDR3 bases are TGTGCCAGCAGCCAATCCGACAGGCGTAGCAATCAGCCCCAGCATTTT.

V gene TRBV4-1 combines with J gene TRBJ1-6, with a tentative D call TRBD1 (6 bases). Trimming left V 4 bases short and J 7 bases short, with 14 bases between. The CDR3 is 15 amino acids. The germline V gene has CDR1 MGHRA and CDR2 YSYEKL. The CDR3 DNA is TGCGCCAGCAGCCGGGCGGCGACAGGAAATTCACCCCTCCACTTT. Amino acids: CASSRAATGNSPLHF.

This clonotype was seen many times. The gene calls are TRBV5-1 and TRBJ2-2; no reliable D call. The V end lost 0 bases, the J end lost 7 bases, and 7 bases lay between the germline ends. Germline V gene lookup returns CDR1 SGHRS and CDR2 YFSETQ. The CDR3 is made up of 13 amino acids. This CDR3 is CASSLGQFGELFF. DNA of the CDR3: TGCGCCAGCAGCTTGGGGCAGTTCGGGGAGCTGTTTTTT.

The chain employs TRBV15 and TRBJ1-4, with D uncertain. Trimming cost V 0 bases and J 5 bases, with 10 bases left between them. The germline gives CDR1 LNHNV, CDR2 YYDKDF (reference sequence). CDR3 size: 15 residues. The CDR3 sequence is CATSRDQSRNEKLFF. In nucleotides, the CDR3 is TGTGCCACCAGCAGAGATCAATCGAGGAATGAAAAACTGTTTTTT. Using reference TRBV15 and TRBJ1-4 for the parts outside the CDR3, the full variable domain is DAMVIQNPRYQVTQFGKPVTLSCSQTLNHNVMYWYQQKSSQAPKLLFHYYDKDFNNEADTPDNFQSRRPNTSFCFLDIRSPGLGDTAMYLCATSRDQSRNEKLFFGSGTQLSVL.

This clonotype was picked up many times. The J gene is TRBJ2-3, the V gene TRBV29-1; TRBD2 is a possible D gene (6 bases). Between the trimmed V and J ends, which lost 5 bases and 1 base, there was a span of 10 bases. Germline V lookup: CDR1 SQVTM, CDR2 ANQGSEA. CDR3 size: 13 residues. CDR3 coding DNA: TGCAGCGTTTTAGGGGAGGGCACAGATACGCAGTATTTT. This sequence encodes CSVLGEGTDTQYF.

This clonotype has at least ten counts. CDR3 bases: TGTGCCAGCAGCTGGGGGGAGAGTCTTAGCAATCAGCCCCAGCATTTT. Translated: CASSWGESLSNQPQHF. The rearrangement links TRBV7-8 to TRBJ1-5, with D maybe TRBD1 (5 bases). Trimming cost V 4 bases and J 0 bases, with 13 bases left between them. Germline V CDR1 and CDR2: SGHVS, FQNEAQ. The CDR3 loop spans 16 amino acids.

The V call is TRBV6-6, the J call TRBJ2-1; no reliable D call. This CDR3 spans 11 amino acids. Germline V gives CDR1 MNHNY, CDR2 SVGAGI (reference sequence). The germline V and J ends were trimmed by 8 bases and 6 bases, with 8 bases remaining between them. Written as DNA, the CDR3 is TGTGCCAGCGGACCCCTCAATGAGCAGTTCTTC. Its protein product is CASGPLNEQFF.

The V call is TRBV6-6, the J call TRBJ2-7, with D possibly matching TRBD1 (6 bases). V was clipped by 4 bases and J by 7 bases, with 11 bases between them. The CDR3 loop spans 12 amino acids. Germline CDR1 is MNHNY and CDR2 is SVGAGI (reference sequence). CDR3 amino acids: CASSWGPTEQYF. CDR3 DNA: TGTGCCAGCAGTTGGGGGCCGACAGAGCAGTACTTC.

This clonotype came up many times. CDR3 sequence reads: CSVASGFSTDTQYF. Written as DNA, the CDR3 is TGCAGCGTTGCGTCTGGGTTTAGCACAGATACGCAGTATTTT. V is TRBV29-1 and J is TRBJ2-3, with D unresolved. The germline V gene encodes CDR1 SQVTM and CDR2 ANQGSEA. V was shortened by 4 bases and J by 0 bases, with 11 bases between the two germline ends. The CDR3 runs 14 residues.

V gene TRBV6-2 or TRBV6-3 combines with J gene TRBJ2-1; D is ambiguous. Trimming took 7 bases from V and 2 from J, leaving 15 bases between them. CDR1 and CDR2 (germline): MNHEY, SVGEGT. The CDR3 is made up of 15 amino acids. CDR3 loop: CASTHRAMTYNEQFF. The DNA for the CDR3 is TGTGCCAGCACCCACCGGGCCATGACCTACAATGAGCAGTTCTTC.

In its sample, this clonotype was seen many times. V is TRBV2 and J is TRBJ1-5, with unresolved D. The CDR3 consists of 14 residues. Germline CDR1 is SNHLY and CDR2 is FYNNEI. Trimming stripped 7 bases from V and 5 bases from J, with 15 bases between. DNA of the CDR3: TGTGCCAGCAAAGGTTGGGGTCTCGATCAGCCCCAGCATTTT. This encodes CASKGWGLDQPQHF.

This clonotype was observed many times. The chain links TRBV18 to TRBJ1-1; D gene ambiguous. This CDR3 is built from 14 residues. Trimming stripped 1 base from V and 4 bases from J, with 10 bases between. Germline V gives CDR1 KGHSH, CDR2 LQKENI. The CDR3 protein is CASSPLPSSTEAFF. The CDR3 DNA sequence: TGTGCCAGCTCACCACTCCCATCATCCACTGAAGCTTTCTTT.

At least ten counts were recorded for this clonotype. V gene TRBV18 combines with J gene TRBJ1-1, with 9 bases aligning to TRBD1. The CDR3 totals 15 residues. CDR1 is KGHSH and CDR2 is LQKENI in the germline V gene. V lost 4 bases and J lost 4; bases outside the gene matches: 7. CDR3 sequence (DNA): TGTGCCAGCTCACTAGGGACAGGGTTAGGCACTGAAGCTTTCTTT. It is translated as CASSLGTGLGTEAFF.

This clonotype has more than one count but fewer than ten. The V and J genes are TRBV2 and TRBJ1-1, with 7 bases fitting TRBD1. After removal of 8 bases from V and 4 bases from J, the junction contained 13 bases not matched to a gene. Germline CDR1 is SNHLY and CDR2 is FYNNEI. This CDR3 comprises 15 residues. The CDR3 DNA reads TGTGCCAGCGGGGGAGACAGGGTTTGGGGCACTGAAGCTTTCTTT. Amino acid sequence: CASGGDRVWGTEAFF.

This clonotype has a count of ten or more. The CDR3 coding sequence is TGCGCCAGCAGCCATGGCGGGGGGAAGAAAGGAGAGACCCAGTACTTC. Its translation is CASSHGGGKKGETQYF. The genes are TRBV4-1 and TRBJ2-5, with TRBD2 matching over 8 bases. CDR3 size: 16 residues. The V and J ends lost 3 bases and 4 bases, in that order; junction bases with no gene match: 10. CDR1 and CDR2 (germline): MGHRA, YSYEKL.

The V call is TRBV19, the J call TRBJ1-2; 10 bases map to TRBD1. Germline V gives CDR1 LNHDA, CDR2 SQIVND (reference sequence). This CDR3 is built from 15 residues. Trimming cost V 8 bases and J 3 bases; bases outside gene matches: 9. CDR3: CASQTQGQGHYGYTF. The CDR3 DNA follows: TGTGCCAGTCAAACCCAGGGACAGGGGCACTATGGCTACACCTTC.

This clonotype has more than one count but fewer than ten. The chain employs TRBV7-8 and TRBJ2-2, with 8 positions matching TRBD2. The CDR3 is 17 residues long. The ends lost 5 bases at V and 5 bases at J; junction bases unmatched: 13. From germline, CDR1 is SGHVS and CDR2 FQNEAQ. CDR3 nucleotide sequence: TGTGCCAGCAGCGTGGGATTAGCGGGGAAGGGTACCGGGGAGCTGTTTTTT. It codes for CASSVGLAGKGTGELFF.

The chain combines TRBV5-1 with TRBJ2-3; 11 positions agree with TRBD2. Germline V gene data show CDR1 as SGHRS and CDR2 as YFSETQ. Trimming at V came to 0 bases and at J to 1 base, leaving 10 bases not matched to a gene. The CDR3 runs 19 residues. Written as DNA, the CDR3 is TGCGCCAGCAGCTTGGACGGGGGGACTAGCGGCTCCCGCACAGATACGCAGTATTTT. It specifies CASSLDGGTSGSRTDTQYF.

In its sample, this clonotype was seen a few times. Written as DNA, the CDR3 is TGTGCCTGCAACAGGGCAGCGGATCAGCCCCAGCATTTT. Amino acid sequence: CACNRAADQPQHF. The J gene is TRBJ1-5, the V gene TRBV2, with a tentative D call TRBD1 (6 bases). This CDR3 has 13 amino acids. Per the germline V gene, CDR1 is SNHLY and CDR2 is FYNNEI. Trimming removed 11 bases from V and 5 bases from J, with 16 bases in between.

J is TRBJ1-2 and V is TRBV7-9; D is unresolved. Per the germline V gene, CDR1 is SEHNR and CDR2 is FQNEAQ (reference sequence). This CDR3 is built from 13 residues. V was pared by 5 bases and J by 7 bases, with 14 bases between. CDR3 protein: CASSQSNVGGYTF. CDR3 DNA sequence: TGTGCCAGCAGCCAATCCAATGTTGGTGGCTACACCTTC.

The chain uses TRBV28 and TRBJ2-1; D is unclear. The germline V gene has CDR1 MDHEN and CDR2 SYDVKM. V was pared by 6 bases and J by 5 bases, with 5 bases between. The CDR3 consists of 11 residues. The CDR3 DNA is TGTGCCAGCAGGGTTAACAATGAGCAGTTCTTC. Protein: CASRVNNEQFF.

The sample holds many counts of this clonotype. CDR3 sequence (DNA): TGCAGTGCCGCCAAGCATGACACCTACAATGAGCAGTTCTTC. The encoded protein is CSAAKHDTYNEQFF. The V call is TRBV20-1, the J call TRBJ2-1; no firm D call. The CDR3 loop spans 14 amino acids. Germline lookup yields CDR1 DFQATT and CDR2 SNEGSKA (reference sequence). The germline V and J ends were trimmed by 6 bases and 2 bases, with 14 bases remaining between them.